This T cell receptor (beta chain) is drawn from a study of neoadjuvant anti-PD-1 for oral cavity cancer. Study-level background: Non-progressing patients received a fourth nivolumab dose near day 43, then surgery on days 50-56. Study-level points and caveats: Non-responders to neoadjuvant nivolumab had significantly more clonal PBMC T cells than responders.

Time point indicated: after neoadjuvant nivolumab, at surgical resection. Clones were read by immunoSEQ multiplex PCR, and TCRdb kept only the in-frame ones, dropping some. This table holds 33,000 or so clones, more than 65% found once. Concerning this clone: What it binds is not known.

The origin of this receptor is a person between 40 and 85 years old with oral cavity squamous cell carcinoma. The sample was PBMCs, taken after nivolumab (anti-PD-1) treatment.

The CDR3 bases are TGTGCCAGTACAGGGGACGGCCACAATGAGCAGTTCTTC. This codes for CASTGDGHNEQFF. The rearrangement uses TRBV19 and TRBJ2-1, with a tentative D call TRBD1 (6 bases). This CDR3 has 13 amino acids. V was clipped by 7 bases and J by 5 bases, with 12 bases between them. The germline V gene has CDR1 LNHDA and CDR2 SQIVND (reference sequence).